The 27 T cell receptor beta chains presented below share a single source sample, sequenced in a study of T-cell memory formation after mild COVID-19. TCRdb itself ran the 5' RACE reads through MiXCR, one entry per CDR3 protein. The profile shows tens of thousands of distinct CDR3 sequences, approximately 15% of them singletons. Sequencing used PBMCs or a T cell subset sorted from them (not recorded which). These receptors were taken from an adult woman who had mild COVID-19 (a few samples of this study predate the infection). Cell type and time point are not known.

The chain employs TRBV6-5 and TRBJ2-3; D tentatively fits TRBD1 or TRBD2 (5 bases each). Trimming removed 4 bases from V and 4 bases from J, with 18 bases in between. Looked up from germline, CDR1 is MNHEY and CDR2 is SVGAGI. CDR3 size: 16 residues. The CDR3 DNA reads TGTGCCAGCAGTTCCCAGGAGTTCTTGGGGGCAGATACGCAGTATTTT. Protein: CASSSQEFLGADTQYF.

This chain connects TRBV20-1 to TRBJ2-3; D possibly corresponds to TRBD2 (6 bases). Germline V gene sequence: CDR1 DFQATT, CDR2 SNEGSKA (reference sequence). V was shortened by 5 bases and J by 0 bases, with 12 bases between the two germline ends. The CDR3 runs 14 residues. CDR3 nucleotide sequence: TGCAGTGCTCGGGACTCCTCTAGCACAGATACGCAGTATTTT. Amino acid sequence: CSARDSSSTDTQYF.

In its sample, this clonotype was seen many times. A junction boundary mismatches the germline segment, possibly from a read error. The rearrangement uses TRBV11-3 and TRBJ1-2, with no clear D. This CDR3 is 11 amino acids long. In germline, CDR1 is SGHNT, CDR2 YENEEA. As DNA, the CDR3 is TGTGCCAGCAGTTATACTTGGGAAGTCTACTTC. Its protein is CASSYTWEVYF.

This clonotype has only a few counts. The V call is TRBV7-2, the J call TRBJ2-7; tentatively, D is TRBD1 (6 bases). Germline CDR1 reads SGHTA; CDR2 reads FQGNSA. The CDR3 runs to 14 residues. V lost 3 bases to trimming and J lost 1 base, with 10 bases between them. CDR3 sequence: CASSFTGPSYEQYF. The CDR3, as DNA: TGTGCCAGCAGCTTCACAGGGCCATCCTACGAGCAGTACTTC.

This clonotype showed up just a few times. The rearrangement joins TRBV7-9 to TRBJ2-3; D is possibly TRBD1 or TRBD2 (5 bases each). V lost 6 bases, J lost 6 bases, and 16 bases lay in between. Germline V CDR1 and CDR2: SEHNR, FQNEAQ (reference sequence). The CDR3 is 14 residues long. The CDR3 protein is CASRSEGPGDTQYF. CDR3 sequence (DNA): TGTGCCAGCAGGAGTGAGGGGCCCGGGGATACGCAGTATTTT. The full variable domain, rest sourced from reference TRBV7-9 and TRBJ2-3, is DTGVSQNPRHKITKRGQNVTFRCDPISEHNRLYWYRQTLGQGPEFLTYFQNEAQLEKSRLLSDRFSAERPKGSFSTLEIQRTEQGDSAMYLCASRSEGPGDTQYFGPGTRLTVL.

The chain couples TRBV2 to TRBJ2-7; maybe TRBD1 (5 bases). This CDR3 is 14 amino acids long. Germline V gene sequence: CDR1 SNHLY, CDR2 FYNNEI. V was shortened by 4 bases and J by 3 bases, with 13 bases between the two germline ends. The CDR3 reads CASSATAYVYEQYF. DNA for the CDR3: TGTGCCAGCAGTGCGACAGCTTACGTCTACGAGCAGTACTTC.

The V gene is TRBV15, the J gene TRBJ1-5; D remains unclear. CDR1 and CDR2 from the germline V gene are LNHNV and YYDKDF (reference sequence). CDR3 length: 15 residues. V dropped 5 bases and J dropped 0 bases, with 11 bases sitting between them. The CDR3 nucleotides read TGTGCCACCAGCCCCGGGCGGTATAGCAATCAGCCCCAGCATTTT. Amino acids: CATSPGRYSNQPQHF.

This clonotype has only a few counts. The chain employs TRBV7-9 and TRBJ2-5, with TRBD2 matching 10 bases. J lost 5 bases, V lost 3 bases, and 6 bases had no gene match. Germline V gene sequence: CDR1 SEHNR, CDR2 FQNEAQ (reference sequence). The CDR3 sequence is 15 residues long. CDR3 amino acids: CASSFASGGWETQYF. DNA for the CDR3: TGTGCCAGCAGCTTCGCTAGCGGGGGTTGGGAGACCCAGTACTTC.

This clonotype was seen a few times. This chain uses TRBV5-8 with TRBJ1-1; D perhaps matches TRBD1 (6 bases). CDR1 and CDR2 from the germline V gene are SGHTS and YDEGEE. The CDR3 has 15 residues. V shed 3 bases and J shed 0 bases, with 12 bases lying between them. CDR3 bases: TGTGCCAGCAGCTCCCAGGGGCAACTGAACACTGAAGCTTTCTTT. Translating it yields CASSSQGQLNTEAFF.

The rearrangement joins TRBV4-1 to TRBJ2-1; D gene uncertain. The CDR3 is 14 amino acids. Germline CDR1 MGHRA, CDR2 YSYEKL. Trimming left V 0 bases short and J 9 bases short, with 12 bases between. DNA of the CDR3: TGCGCCAGCAGCCAAGATCTTTCGGCTACTGAGCAGTTCTTC. Translation: CASSQDLSATEQFF.

The chain links TRBV27 to TRBJ2-2; tentatively, D is TRBD2 (5 bases). V dropped 4 bases and J dropped 6 bases, with 9 bases sitting between them. Germline V lookup: CDR1 MNHEY, CDR2 SMNVEV (reference sequence). The CDR3 has 13 amino acids. The CDR3 DNA reads TGTGCCAGCAGTTGGACTGGAGCCGGGGAGCTGTTTTTT. It translates to CASSWTGAGELFF.

The chain carries TRBV7-9 and TRBJ2-7; D not certain. CDR1 is SEHNR and CDR2 is FQNEAQ in the germline V gene (reference sequence). This CDR3 is built from 13 residues. With 1 base removed from V and 5 bases from J, the gap between germline ends came to 9 bases. DNA for the CDR3: TGTGCCAGCAGCTTAGACCCCACGGACGAGCAGTACTTC. Encoded protein: CASSLDPTDEQYF.

This clonotype has just a few counts. The rearrangement uses TRBV29-1 and TRBJ2-5; TRBD1 is a possible D gene (6 bases). The CDR3 spans 17 residues. CDR1 SQVTM and CDR2 ANQGSEA come from the germline V gene. CDR3: CSSASTGTIAGQETQYF. The CDR3 bases are TGCAGTTCAGCCTCTACTGGGACAATCGCCGGGCAAGAGACCCAGTACTTC.

The V gene is TRBV5-1, the J gene TRBJ2-7; D is unresolved. This CDR3 comprises 12 residues. The V end was cut by 3 bases, the J end by 1 base, with 5 bases between. The V gene's germline CDR1 is SGHRS and CDR2 YFSETQ. CDR3 in DNA: TGCGCCAGCAGCTCGACTTCCTACGAGCAGTACTTC. This gives the protein CASSSTSYEQYF.

The table lists this clonotype with a few counts. The chain is built from TRBV6-2 or TRBV6-3 and TRBJ2-3; D is undetermined. CDR3 size: 10 residues. CDR1 and CDR2 from the germline V gene are MNHEY and SVGEGT. V lost 4 bases and J 6 bases, leaving 2 bases between the germline ends. In DNA form, the CDR3 reads TGTGCCAGCAGTTTCGATACGCAGTATTTT. Residues: CASSFDTQYF.

This chain connects TRBV15 to TRBJ2-2; perhaps TRBD2 as D (6 bases). The CDR3 is 21 amino acids. V was shortened by 3 bases and J by 0 bases, with 26 bases between the two germline ends. Germline assignment: CDR1 LNHNV and CDR2 YYDKDF (reference sequence). The CDR3 DNA reads as TGTGCCACCAGCAGGGCAGTGGGGGGAAAAGGAGTGATTACGAACACCGGGGAGCTGTTTTTT. It specifies CATSRAVGGKGVITNTGELFF.

V usage is TRBV4-1 and J usage is TRBJ2-3; weak D call: TRBD2 (5 bases). Per the germline V gene, CDR1 is MGHRA and CDR2 is YSYEKL. This CDR3 has 18 residues. The V and J ends lost 3 bases and 2 bases respectively, with 21 bases between them. This chain's CDR3 is CASSHSPDFLSATDTQYF. The CDR3 nucleotides are TGCGCCAGCAGCCATTCCCCGGACTTCCTATCCGCCACAGATACGCAGTATTTT.

This clonotype was seen a single time. The chain combines TRBV10-3 with TRBJ2-7; no firm D call. CDR1 and CDR2 from the germline V gene are ENHRY and SYGVKD. The CDR3 is 15 residues long. Trimming shortened V by 4 bases and J by 1 base, and 14 bases separated the two germline ends. CDR3: CAISGHRVESYEQYF. CDR3 bases: TGTGCCATCAGTGGCCACAGAGTCGAATCCTACGAGCAGTACTTC.

The CDR3 loop is CSAREEGNEQFF. The DNA of the CDR3 is TGCAGTGCTAGAGAAGAGGGTAATGAGCAGTTCTTC. The rearrangement joins TRBV20-1 to TRBJ2-1, with D perhaps TRBD2 (5 bases). V was trimmed by 0 bases and J by 7 bases, leaving 7 bases between them. CDR3 length equals 12 residues. In germline, CDR1 is DFQATT, CDR2 SNEGSKA (reference sequence).

The chain combines TRBV20-1 with TRBJ2-5, with unresolved D. CDR1 and CDR2 from the germline V gene are DFQATT and SNEGSKA (reference sequence). V gave up 6 bases and J gave up 6 bases, with 8 bases separating them. The length of the CDR3 is 10 residues. CDR3 in amino acids: CSATPQTQYF. The DNA of the CDR3 is TGCAGTGCCACGCCGCAGACCCAGTACTTC.

The chain couples TRBV9 to TRBJ2-7, with D perhaps assigned TRBD1 or TRBD2 (5 bases each). The CDR3 has 15 amino acids. The V and J ends lost 0 bases and 0 bases respectively, with 10 bases between them. Germline-derived CDR1 and CDR2 are SGDLS and YYNGEE. The CDR3 DNA is TGTGCCAGCAGCGTAGGGGCAGGGAGCTCCTACGAGCAGTACTTC. Its translation: CASSVGAGSSYEQYF.

A few counts support this clonotype. This chain joins TRBV12-3 or TRBV12-4 and TRBJ1-2; D remains unclear. CDR3 length: 14 amino acids. The V and J ends lost 2 bases and 1 base respectively, with 8 bases between them. The CDR3 DNA follows: TGTGCCAGCAGTTTATCCGCGGTTAACTATGGCTACACCTTC. Translation gives CASSLSAVNYGYTF.

The chain links TRBV12-3 or TRBV12-4 to TRBJ1-5; D gene unclear. Trimming took off 3 bases at V and 4 bases at J, with 10 bases between the two ends. The CDR3 has 14 residues. As DNA, the CDR3 is TGTGCCAGCAGTTTGGGCCGGGAAAATCAGCCCCAGCATTTT. Amino acid sequence: CASSLGRENQPQHF.

The chain combines TRBV4-2 with TRBJ2-3; 9 bases align to TRBD1. CDR1 LGHNA and CDR2 YNFKEQ come from the germline V gene. This CDR3 has 17 amino acids. After removal of 2 bases from V and 3 bases from J, the junction contained 9 bases not matched to a gene. CDR3 amino acids: CASSQFGQGLVTDTQYF. CDR3 DNA sequence: TGTGCCAGCAGCCAATTCGGACAGGGGCTAGTGACAGATACGCAGTATTTT.

The gene calls are TRBV20-1 and TRBJ2-7; maybe TRBD2 (5 bases). The length of the CDR3 is 13 residues. With 1 base removed from V and 4 bases from J, the gap between germline ends came to 11 bases. Germline V gene lookup returns CDR1 DFQATT and CDR2 SNEGSKA (reference sequence). DNA of the CDR3: TGCAGTGCTAGAGGAGAGGGTGATTACGAGCAGTACTTC. Translating gives CSARGEGDYEQYF.

This clonotype was seen a few times. This chain joins TRBV28 and TRBJ2-1; 7 bases fit TRBD1. With 5 bases clipped from V and 1 base from J, the junction kept 11 bases outside the gene matches. CDR1 MDHEN and CDR2 SYDVKM come from the germline V gene. This CDR3 region has 17 residues. Written as DNA, the CDR3 is TGTGCCAGCAGTATTATGCAAGGACAGGTTTCCTACAATGAGCAGTTCTTC. This translates into CASSIMQGQVSYNEQFF.

The genes are TRBV7-9 and TRBJ1-1, with TRBD1 identical over 10 bases. Germline V lookup: CDR1 SEHNR, CDR2 FQNEAQ (reference sequence). J lost 4 bases, V lost 1 base, and 0 bases had no gene match. The CDR3 consists of 14 residues. CDR3 in amino acids: CASSLGQGATEAFF. The CDR3 nucleotides read TGTGCCAGCAGCTTAGGACAGGGGGCCACTGAAGCTTTCTTT.